This TCR beta chain was recovered during a study of identical twins. Findings of the study overall: Abundant cord blood beta clonotypes carried fewer insertions; memory repertoires showed none. Zero-insertion analyses could be partly confounded by invariant MAIT and iNKT cells. Models underestimated TCR alpha sharing (out-of-frame) in monozygotic twins.

TCRdb re-analysed the 5' RACE reads in MiXCR, keeping a single row per CDR3 protein. Counted here are 450,000 to 650,000 distinct CDR3 sequences, roughly 9.5% occurring once; the ten biggest clones make up roughly 3.2%. In regard to this clonotype: Antigen: not known.

There were only healthy Caucasians among the donors. Germline V CDR1 and CDR2: SEHNR, FQNEAQ (reference sequence). The CDR3 totals 16 residues. Trimming took off 3 bases at V and 5 bases at J, with 17 bases between the two ends. The same sample was also studied in work on yellow fever vaccine responses in identical twins.

Specimen: PBMCs. This receptor was taken from a woman aged 18-29 years in good health. The chain uses TRBV7-9 and TRBJ2-1; possibly TRBD2 for D (5 bases). As DNA, the CDR3 is TGTGCCAGCAGCTTTTTGGTAGGACTCGAGAACAATGAGCAGTTCTTC. Its translation is CASSFLVGLENNEQFF.